This T cell receptor (beta chain) was recorded in a study of vaccination and CD4 T cells after COVID-19. Sequence data for DNA of cultured CD4+ T cells were generated by the Oncomine TCR Beta short-read assay. TCRdb fed the PCR reads into MiXCR, producing one record per CDR3 protein. The sample includes about 19,000 distinct CDR3 sequences, around 60% seen only once; the top ten take roughly 8%. Treatment specified: roughly 10-day PBMC culture with coronavirus spike peptide pools or control peptides (ViraFEST assay). Germline CDR1 LNHDA, CDR2 SQIVND (reference sequence). The CDR3 is 14 amino acids. Trimming stripped 1 base from V and 0 bases from J, with 5 bases between. On this clonotype: Its cognate antigen is unknown.

Material for sequencing was CD4+ T cells from blood, cultured in vitro. The TCR originated in a human donor who had recovered from COVID-19. The gene calls are TRBV19 and TRBJ2-3; no definite D call. Written as DNA, the CDR3 is TGTGCCAGTAGTATAGTCACAAGCACAGATACGCAGTATTTT. Protein sequence: CASSIVTSTDTQYF.